This entry lists 25 T cell receptor beta chains sequenced from one sample in a study of cytotoxic CD8 clonotypes in ibrutinib-treated CLL. The table came from immunoSEQ multiplex PCR; TCRdb's copy has only in-frame clones and leaves some out. This sample has 150,000 or so clones, with 79% found just once. The sequencing here drew on PBMCs, taken after 12 months of ibrutinib treatment. All receptors derive from a human donor with chronic lymphocytic leukemia.

The V call is TRBV27, the J call TRBJ2-2; the D is unclear. V was clipped by 0 bases and J by 7 bases, with 6 bases between them. Germline V gives CDR1 MNHEY, CDR2 SMNVEV (reference sequence). The CDR3 has 13 residues. The CDR3 sequence is CASSLSGYGELFF. CDR3 nucleotides: TGTGCCAGCAGTTTATCAGGGTACGGGGAGCTGTTTTTT.

The chain joins TRBV7-8 to TRBJ1-2; D possibly corresponds to TRBD1 (6 bases). Trimming stripped 4 bases from V and 2 bases from J, with 20 bases between. In germline, CDR1 is SGHVS, CDR2 FQNEAQ. This CDR3 has 17 residues. The CDR3 sequence is CASSSVRGAAENYGYTF. In DNA form, the CDR3 reads TGTGCCAGCAGCTCCGTGCGGGGGGCGGCGGAAAACTATGGCTACACCTTC.

V gene TRBV11-2 combines with J gene TRBJ1-1; 7 nucleotides line up with TRBD1. Germline V gives CDR1 SGHAT, CDR2 FQNNGV. The CDR3 has 15 amino acids. J lost 9 bases, V lost 5 bases, and 15 bases had no gene match. The CDR3 DNA reads TGTGCCAGCAGCACCTCACAGGGGAACCTTGGGAAAGCTTTCTTT. This translates into CASSTSQGNLGKAFF.

The genes are TRBV9 and TRBJ2-5; a possible D gene is TRBD2 (5 bases). The germline CDR1 and CDR2 sequences are SGDLS and YYNGEE. V lost 3 bases, J lost 7 bases, and 16 bases lay in between. The CDR3 length is 14 residues. CDR3 DNA: TGTGCCAGCAGCGATAAATCACAAGGGAGGACCCAGTACTTC. Translated, it gives CASSDKSQGRTQYF.

The V gene is TRBV11-2, the J gene TRBJ2-1; 10 positions match TRBD2. The CDR3 sequence is 15 residues long. V gave up 3 bases and J gave up 5 bases; unmatched junction bases: 4. Germline CDR1 and CDR2: SGHAT and FQNNGV. The CDR3 loop reads CASSFSGRHNNEQFF. DNA of the CDR3: TGTGCCAGCAGCTTTAGCGGGAGGCACAACAATGAGCAGTTCTTC.

The CDR3 nucleotides read TGTGCCAGCAGTACCGGGACTAGCGGGTTTAATGAGCAGTTCTTC. Protein product: CASSTGTSGFNEQFF. The chain couples TRBV27 to TRBJ2-1; 12 bases match TRBD2. The CDR3 is 15 amino acids. CDR1 and CDR2 from the germline V gene are MNHEY and SMNVEV (reference sequence). The V segment lost 5 bases and the J segment 7 bases; nucleotides outside the gene matches: 6.

This CDR3 reads CASSSSHRYNEQFF. Here the CDR3 DNA reads TGTGCCAGCAGCTCAAGTCACAGGTACAATGAGCAGTTCTTC. The chain links TRBV7-6 to TRBJ2-1; the D gene is possibly TRBD1 (5 bases). The CDR3 runs to 14 residues. V lost 4 bases, J lost 4 bases, and 11 bases lay in between. From germline, CDR1 is SGHVS and CDR2 FNYEAQ.

In this sample, this clone turned up a few times. The CDR3 nucleotides read TGTGCCAGCAGCCCCCCCGGGACAGGGGCGAATCAGCCCCAGCATTTT. This sequence encodes CASSPPGTGANQPQHF. V and J are TRBV4-2 and TRBJ1-5, with TRBD1 matching over 10 bases. CDR3 size: 16 residues. Germline-derived CDR1 and CDR2 are LGHNA and YNFKEQ. V lost 4 bases and J lost 4; bases outside the gene matches: 7.

V is TRBV29-1 and J is TRBJ2-1, with D hard to call. The CDR3 contains 13 residues. Germline-derived CDR1 and CDR2 are SQVTM and ANQGSEA. V was clipped by 1 base and J by 5 bases, with 9 bases between them. The CDR3 DNA reads as TGCAGCGTTGAAGTTAGGTGGGACAATGAGCAGTTCTTC. It yields the protein CSVEVRWDNEQFF.

CDR3 residues: CASRGLAGGVRETQYF. CDR3 coding DNA: TGTGCCAGCAGGGGACTAGCGGGAGGAGTTAGAGAGACCCAGTACTTC. The chain carries TRBV27 and TRBJ2-5; 15 bases match TRBD2. The trim removed 6 bases at V and 4 bases at J, leaving 6 bases unmatched. Germline V gene sequence: CDR1 MNHEY, CDR2 SMNVEV (reference sequence). The CDR3 is 16 amino acids.

The chain joins TRBV4-3 to TRBJ1-2, with a weak D call TRBD1 (5 bases). Trimming took off 0 bases at V and 3 bases at J, with 17 bases between the two ends. CDR1 LGHNA and CDR2 YSLEER come from the germline V gene. CDR3 length: 17 amino acids. CDR3 DNA sequence: TGCGCCAGCAGCCAAGATCCGACGCTAGCACAGGACTATGGCTACACCTTC. It yields the protein CASSQDPTLAQDYGYTF.

The sample holds one count of this clone. This chain connects TRBV7-2 to TRBJ2-1, with D tentatively TRBD1 (6 bases). The CDR3 totals 15 residues. Germline CDR1 reads SGHTA; CDR2 reads FQGNSA. V was cut by 1 base and J by 6 bases, with 13 bases left in between. The CDR3 nucleotides read TGTGCCAGCAGCTTAGGGGGCAGGGGCGCCAATGAGCAGTTCTTC. Translating gives CASSLGGRGANEQFF.

The chain couples TRBV20-1 to TRBJ1-2; no definite D call. CDR3 length equals 11 residues. The ends were cut back, 5 bases at V and 5 bases at J, with 9 bases in the middle. Per the germline V gene, CDR1 is DFQATT and CDR2 is SNEGSKA (reference sequence). Here the CDR3 DNA reads TGCAGTGCTGGAACCTTATATGGCTACACCTTC. Translating gives CSAGTLYGYTF.

The chain recombines TRBV2 with TRBJ1-2; 11 positions match TRBD1. Germline lookup yields CDR1 SNHLY and CDR2 FYNNEI. V lost 6 bases and J lost 7; bases outside the gene matches: 10. This CDR3 region has 15 residues. The CDR3 DNA reads as TGTGCCAGCAGCCAACGGGACAGGGGGTTCGGTGGCTACACCTTC. This sequence encodes CASSQRDRGFGGYTF.

This clone was seen more than once but under ten times. The V and J genes are TRBV19 and TRBJ1-1; perhaps TRBD1 as D (6 bases). The V gene's germline CDR1 is LNHDA and CDR2 SQIVND (reference sequence). This CDR3 region has 14 residues. The V end lost 4 bases, the J end lost 5 bases, and 14 bases lay between the germline ends. In DNA form, the CDR3 reads TGTGCCAGTAGTAACAGGGCAAGAGGGACTGAAGCTTTCTTT. Translating it yields CASSNRARGTEAFF.

This chain uses TRBV4-3 with TRBJ1-2; no firm D call. The V gene lost 0 bases and the J gene lost 4 bases, with 12 bases spanning the gap. Germline V lookup: CDR1 LGHNA, CDR2 YSLEER. The CDR3 covers 15 residues. CDR3: CASSQEPRSGYGYTF. CDR3 in DNA: TGCGCCAGCAGCCAAGAACCGCGATCGGGCTATGGCTACACCTTC.

This chain links TRBV7-6 with TRBJ2-7; no definite D call. Germline CDR1 is SGHVS and CDR2 is FNYEAQ. V lost 4 bases to trimming and J lost 0 bases, with 10 bases between them. This CDR3 is built from 14 residues. CDR3 sequence: CASSSQTNSYEQYF. The CDR3 DNA sequence: TGTGCCAGCAGCTCCCAGACAAACTCCTACGAGCAGTACTTC.

This clone appeared a single time. This chain's CDR3 is CASSSGLQVQQETQYF. Here the CDR3 DNA reads TGTGCCAGCAGCTCGGGACTTCAGGTTCAACAAGAGACCCAGTACTTC. The chain recombines TRBV13 with TRBJ2-5; a possible D gene is TRBD2 (6 bases). The CDR3 contains 16 residues. V lost 4 bases to trimming and J lost 2 bases, with 17 bases between them. Germline lookup yields CDR1 PRHDT and CDR2 FYEKMQ (reference sequence).

J is TRBJ2-1 and V is TRBV30; D call uncertain. The CDR3 is 10 residues long. The V gene lost 3 bases and the J gene lost 9 bases, with 6 bases spanning the gap. From germline, CDR1 is GTSNPN and CDR2 SVGIG (reference sequence). The CDR3 DNA is TGTGCCTGGAGCCGGGCTGAGCAGTTCTTC. Protein sequence: CAWSRAEQFF.

V is TRBV5-1 and J is TRBJ2-3, with unresolved D. Trimming shortened V by 0 bases and J by 0 bases, and 8 bases separated the two germline ends. CDR3 length: 15 residues. The germline CDR1 and CDR2 sequences are SGHRS and YFSETQ. The CDR3 DNA is TGCGCCAGCAGCTTGGTAAGAACTAGCACAGATACGCAGTATTTT. It is translated as CASSLVRTSTDTQYF.

The chain links TRBV2 to TRBJ1-5; weak D call: TRBD1 (6 bases). The length of the CDR3 is 15 residues. The V end was cut by 5 bases, the J end by 0 bases, with 11 bases between. The germline gives CDR1 SNHLY, CDR2 FYNNEI. The CDR3 is CASSLTGNSNQPQHF. The DNA of the CDR3 is TGTGCCAGCAGTTTGACAGGTAATAGCAATCAGCCCCAGCATTTT.

The V gene is TRBV27, the J gene TRBJ1-1; no clear D gene. Per the germline V gene, CDR1 is MNHEY and CDR2 is SMNVEV (reference sequence). The CDR3 covers 11 residues. Trimming left V 8 bases short and J 5 bases short, with 9 bases between. The CDR3 sequence is CASLSGTEAFF. The CDR3 nucleotides are TGTGCCAGCCTGTCTGGGACTGAAGCTTTCTTT.

The chain carries TRBV19 and TRBJ2-1; D is unresolved. Germline CDR1 LNHDA, CDR2 SQIVND (reference sequence). This CDR3 is 11 amino acids long. V shed 4 bases and J shed 3 bases, with 1 base lying between them. This chain's CDR3 is CASSNYNEQFF. Written as DNA, the CDR3 is TGTGCCAGTAGTAACTACAATGAGCAGTTCTTC.

This chain links TRBV10-2 with TRBJ2-3; 9 nucleotides line up with TRBD2. The germline CDR1 and CDR2 sequences are WSHSY and SAAADI. The CDR3 consists of 15 residues. Germline trimming cut 8 bases from V and 6 bases from J; bases unmatched to any gene: 12. The CDR3 DNA reads as TGCGCCAGCGTAGACCTTAGCGGGAGAGCTGATACGCAGTATTTT. It yields the protein CASVDLSGRADTQYF.

This chain's CDR3 is CASSQDRAGGGNEQFF. As DNA, the CDR3 is TGTGCCAGCAGCCAAGATCGGGCGGGAGGCGGCAATGAGCAGTTCTTC. V usage is TRBV4-2 and J usage is TRBJ2-1; 8 nucleotides match TRBD2. The CDR3 has 16 amino acids. The junction had 7 bases not matched to a gene; V was cut back by 0 bases and J by 6 bases. The V gene's germline CDR1 is LGHNA and CDR2 YNFKEQ.